This T cell receptor (beta chain) was recovered during a study of T cells in localized non-small cell lung cancer. Details on this clone: What it binds is unknown.

Study outcomes and limitations: Greater blood T cell density accompanied longer overall survival. When the top 100 tumor clones were examined, a median around 61 of them also appeared in the adjacent lung, which was paired and uninvolved. Tumor samples were not multi-region, leaving intratumor heterogeneity unexcluded. Compared with tumor, uninvolved adjacent lung displayed greater T cell clonality, ranking highest overall.

The repertoire was sequenced with immunoSEQ multiplex PCR; TCRdb's copy has only in-frame clones and lacks some. The sample yields about 52,000 clones, around three quarters seen once. CDR1 is LNHDA and CDR2 is SQIVND in the germline V gene (reference sequence). The V and J ends lost 5 bases and 3 bases respectively, with 16 bases between them. The CDR3 contains 15 residues. The sample here was PBMCs, taken before any cancer treatment. This sequence joins TRBV19 and TRBJ2-5, with a weak D call TRBD1 (6 bases). The receptor comes from a woman aged 35 to 75 with stage II lung adenocarcinoma. CDR3 protein: CASSLGSGQKETQYF. Written as DNA, the CDR3 is TGTGCCAGTAGTCTTGGGTCCGGACAGAAAGAGACCCAGTACTTC. The variable domain in full, completed from reference TRBV19 and TRBJ2-5, reads DGGITQSPKYLFRKEGQNVTLSCEQNLNHDAMYWYRQDPGQGLRLIYYSQIVNDFQKGDIAEGYSVSREKKESFPLTVTSAQKNPTAFYLCASSLGSGQKETQYFGPGTRLLVL.